Listed below are T cell receptor beta chains from one sample, sequenced in a study of T cells in Graves' hyperthyroidism and ophthalmopathy. Each CDR3 protein is one row after TCRdb ran MiXCR on the multiplex PCR reads. The sample yields approximately 200,000 distinct CDR3 sequences, around 18% seen once. The specimen was blood. The receptors stem from a man aged 35-49 years with Graves' hyperthyroidism. CDR3s include the opening cysteine and the closing phenylalanine or tryptophan. The D gene is left open where the match is weak. Clone size is shown for a subset of rows, as once, few, many or a class of expanded clone.

cdr3_length	v_call	clone_size	d_call	j_call	cdr3_aa	cdr3_nt
13	TRBV19	many	.	TRBJ1-2	CASAPQGVYGYTF	TGTGCCAGTGCCCCACAGGGAGTCTATGGCTACACCTTC
13	TRBV7-8	many	.	TRBJ1-2	CASSLVRNYGYTF	TGTGCCAGCAGCTTAGTTCGGAACTATGGCTACACCTTC
13	TRBV7-3	many	.	TRBJ2-3	CASSLLGPDTQYF	TGTGCCAGCAGCTTACTAGGACCCGATACGCAGTATTTT
17	TRBV28	many	TRBD1	TRBJ2-3	CASRDRWGAADTDTQYF	TGTGCCAGCAGGGACAGGTGGGGTGCTGCCGACACAGATACGCAGTATTTT
13	TRBV7-2	many	.	TRBJ2-3	CASNLSRTDTQYF	TGTGCCAGCAACTTATCCCGCACAGATACGCAGTATTTT
16	TRBV19	few	.	TRBJ1-6	CASRTSHGSYNSPLHF	TGTGCCAGTAGAACCTCCCACGGCTCCTATAATTCACCCCTCCACTTT
16	TRBV4-3	.	.	TRBJ1-1	CASSPKFAGMNTEAFF	TGCGCCAGCAGCCCGAAATTCGCAGGGATGAACACTGAAGCTTTCTTT
17	TRBV27	many	.	TRBJ1-6	CASSRYSQARDNSPLHF	TGTGCCAGCAGCCGATACTCCCAGGCAAGGGATAATTCACCCCTCCACTTT
13	TRBV7-2	many	.	TRBJ1-5	CASSPMNAQPQHF	TGTGCCAGCAGCCCTATGAACGCGCAGCCCCAGCATTTT
15	TRBV5-1	many	.	TRBJ1-2	CASSEGTDANYGYTF	TGCGCCAGCAGCGAAGGGACCGATGCTAACTATGGCTACACCTTC
15	TRBV6-2/TRBV6-3	many	.	TRBJ1-5	CASSSTEEQLQPQHF	TGTGCCAGCAGTTCCACCGAGGAGCAGCTTCAGCCCCAGCATTTT
16	TRBV7-9	.	.	TRBJ1-3	CASSFGDSRSGNTIYF	TGTGCCAGCAGCTTTGGAGACTCTCGCTCTGGAAACACCATATATTTT
13	TRBV19	.	TRBD1	TRBJ1-1	CASKDRMNTEAFF	TGTGCCAGTAAGGACAGGATGAACACTGAAGCTTTCTTT
14	TRBV28	many	.	TRBJ2-3	CASESRDFTDTQYF	TGTGCCAGCGAGAGCCGGGATTTCACAGATACGCAGTATTTT
14	TRBV2	many	TRBD1	TRBJ2-5	CAVRPGQYQETQYF	TGTGCCGTCAGACCGGGACAGTACCAAGAGACCCAGTACTTC
15	TRBV5-1	.	.	TRBJ2-2	CASSFAGANTGELFF	TGCGCCAGCAGCTTTGCGGGGGCAAACACCGGGGAGCTGTTTTTT
15	TRBV12-3/TRBV12-4	many	.	TRBJ2-2	CASITSGPNTGELFF	TGTGCCAGCATAACGTCGGGCCCAAACACCGGGGAGCTGTTTTTT
14	TRBV2	many	.	TRBJ2-7	CASRQPKGPYEQYF	TGTGCCAGCAGACAACCAAAAGGCCCCTACGAGCAGTACTTC
14	TRBV5-4	few	.	TRBJ2-2	CASSLDKNTGELFF	TGTGCCAGCAGCTTGGATAAGAACACCGGGGAGCTGTTTTTT
14	TRBV3-1	.	.	TRBJ1-2	CASSQEAGNYGYTF	TGTGCCAGCAGCCAAGAGGCGGGAAACTATGGCTACACCTTC
15	TRBV24-1	many	.	TRBJ2-1	CATSDPNRADNEQFF	TGTGCCACCAGTGATCCCAACAGGGCGGACAATGAGCAGTTCTTC
15	TRBV28	many	TRBD1	TRBJ1-3	CASSPDTGVGNTIYF	TGTGCCAGCAGTCCCGACACAGGGGTTGGAAACACCATATATTTT
14	TRBV20-1	.	TRBD1	TRBJ2-7	CSARPGQGFYEQYF	TGCAGTGCTAGACCGGGACAGGGGTTCTACGAGCAGTACTTC